Following are 13 T cell receptor beta chains from one sample sequenced in a study of T cell repertoires in aging, cancer and after chemotherapy (dated by TCRdb to about 2019). The instrument was an Illumina MiSeq. Using a mixed TRB-A/B primer pool, multiplex touch-down PCR amplified rearranged TRB sequences covering the V, D and J segments. TCRdb cleaned the public reads at Q25 with fastp, built clones with MiXCR and kept in-frame beta chains. Each entry is one CDR3 protein sequence, shown with its most common DNA and genes. The sample contains 2,500 to 3,000 distinct CDR3 sequences, 24% of them found a single time. The ten largest clones take up roughly 9% of the sample. TCR beta rearrangements were amplified from genomic DNA isolated from peripheral blood, not from sorted cells or RNA. Material: blood. These receptors originate from a human donor with a solid tumor.

This clonotype qualifies as large (0.1 to 1%). Here the CDR3 reads CASSYPDEQFF. The CDR3 DNA reads as TGTGCCAGCAGTTACCCTGATGAGCAGTTCTTC. The rearrangement links TRBV6-2 or TRBV6-3 to TRBJ2-1; D is undetermined. V was shortened by 2 bases and J by 8 bases, with 4 bases between the two germline ends. CDR3 length: 11 amino acids. Germline CDR1 is MNHEY and CDR2 is SVGEGT.

The chain has TRBV10-1 and TRBJ2-5, with a tentative D call TRBD2 (5 bases). Trimming cost V 6 bases and J 0 bases, with 8 bases left between them. Germline V CDR1 and CDR2: WNHNN, SYGVQD (reference sequence). CDR3 size: 13 residues. The CDR3 loop reads CASSEGHQETQYF. The CDR3 bases are TGCGCCAGCAGCGAGGGCCACCAAGAGACCCAGTACTTC.

This clonotype was detected only once. The junction does not match germline at one end; this may be a read error. V gene TRBV20-1 combines with J gene TRBJ2-1; the match to TRBD2 covers 8 bases. CDR3 size: 15 residues. Germline CDR1 and CDR2: DFQATT and SNEGSKA (reference sequence). The CDR3 nucleotides read TGCAGTGCCAGAGAGGTAGCGGGACGCTACAATGAGAAGTTCTTC. Translated, it gives CSAREVAGRYNEKFF.

By share, this clonotype ranks as large (0.1 to 1%). This rearrangement joins TRBV30 to TRBJ1-1, with D unclear. The CDR3 is 13 amino acids. CDR1 and CDR2 from the germline V gene are GTSNPN and SVGIG (reference sequence). V lost 1 base and J lost 3, with 9 bases in between. The CDR3 region has the DNA TGTGCCTGGAGTGGAGTTCGGGACACTGAAGCTTTCTTT. Translating it yields CAWSGVRDTEAFF.

In this sample, this clonotype is medium-sized. The J gene is TRBJ2-2, the V gene TRBV7-9, with TRBD2 matching over 9 bases. The CDR3 runs 16 residues. V dropped 7 bases and J dropped 8; count of bases not matched to a gene: 14. Germline CDR1 reads SEHNR; CDR2 reads FQNEAQ (reference sequence). The CDR3 spells CASTRPTGTSMGELFF. In nucleotides, the CDR3 is TGTGCCAGCACCCGCCCAACCGGGACTAGCATGGGGGAGCTGTTTTTT. Drawing the rest from reference TRBV7-9 and TRBJ2-2, the complete variable domain is DTGVSQNPRHKITKRGQNVTFRCDPISEHNRLYWYRQTLGQGPEFLTYFQNEAQLEKSRLLSDRFSAERPKGSFSTLEIQRTEQGDSAMYLCASTRPTGTSMGELFFGEGSRLTVL.

The chain recombines TRBV28 with TRBJ2-4, with TRBD1 matching 10 bases. The trim removed 7 bases at V and 8 bases at J, leaving 8 bases unmatched. The CDR3 contains 14 residues. CDR1 MDHEN and CDR2 SYDVKM come from the germline V gene. CDR3 loop: CASNLGTGADIQYF. The DNA for the CDR3 is TGTGCCAGCAACCTCGGGACAGGGGCGGACATTCAGTACTTC.

This clonotype was counted between two and nine times. This rearrangement joins TRBV19 to TRBJ2-1, with TRBD2 matching 14 bases. This CDR3 has 15 residues. V was pared by 7 bases and J by 10 bases, with 9 bases of the junction left unmatched. Looked up from germline, CDR1 is LNHDA and CDR2 is SQIVND (reference sequence). The DNA of the CDR3 is TGTGCCAGTAAAAAGGGACTAGCGGGGGTTGAAGAGCAGTTCTTC. Amino acid sequence: CASKKGLAGVEEQFF.

The chain uses TRBV7-9 and TRBJ2-2; D gene unclear. The V end was cut by 5 bases, the J end by 2 bases, with 3 bases between. The CDR3 spans 12 residues. Germline values: CDR1 SEHNR, CDR2 FQNEAQ (reference sequence). CDR3 region: CASSPNTGELFF. CDR3 bases: TGTGCCAGCAGCCCAAACACCGGGGAGCTGTTTTTT.

Turning to this clonotype: The junction and the germline gene differ at one end; a read error may be behind it. The chain joins TRBV7-2 to TRBJ2-1; tentative D call: TRBD2 (5 bases). The CDR3 extends over 15 amino acids. The germline gives CDR1 SGHTA, CDR2 FQGNSA. The CDR3 nucleotides read TGTGCTAGCAGCTTATGGGAGACTCCCTACAATGAGCAGTTCTTC. Translation gives CASSLWETPYNEQFF.

Relative to its sample, this clonotype is medium-sized (0.01 to 0.1%). V gene TRBV7-6 combines with J gene TRBJ2-7; D unclear. Germline CDR1 is SGHVS and CDR2 is FNYEAQ. Trimming left V 1 base short and J 7 bases short, with 11 bases between. The CDR3 length is 13 residues. The CDR3: CASSLGRTSEQYF. The CDR3 DNA follows: TGTGCCAGCAGCTTAGGGCGGACCTCTGAGCAGTACTTC.

The genes are TRBV5-4 and TRBJ2-7; D is possibly TRBD1 or TRBD2 (5 bases each). There are 16 residues in the CDR3. Trimming took 4 bases from V and 2 from J, leaving 19 bases between them. Germline V lookup: CDR1 SGHNT, CDR2 YYREEE (reference sequence). The CDR3 DNA reads as TGTGCCAGCAGCCCGCCGTTGACGGGGCTCACCTACGAGCAGTACTTC. The encoded protein is CASSPPLTGLTYEQYF. The variable domain in full, with the rest retrieved from reference TRBV5-4 and TRBJ2-7, is ETGVTQSPTHLIKTRGQQVTLRCSSQSGHNTVSWYQQALGQGPQFIFQYYREEENGRGNFPPRFSGLQFPNYSSELNVNALELDDSALYLCASSPPLTGLTYEQYFGPGTRLTVT.

The chain's CDR3 is CASSLATGPKKRTQYF. CDR3 DNA: TGTGCCAGCAGCTTAGCGACAGGTCCAAAAAAAAGGACCCAGTACTTC. The chain employs TRBV7-9 and TRBJ2-5; perhaps TRBD1 as D (6 bases). V gave up 0 bases and J gave up 7 bases, with 18 bases separating them. In germline, CDR1 is SEHNR, CDR2 FQNEAQ (reference sequence). CDR3 length equals 16 residues.

A word on this clonotype: One junction end does not reproduce the germline sequence, and a read error may be involved. This chain uses TRBV11-2 with TRBJ1-5, with TRBD1 matching over 7 bases. The germline gives CDR1 SGHAT, CDR2 FQNNGV. The CDR3 is made up of 15 amino acids. The CDR3 nucleotides are TGCGCCAGCAGCATGACAGGGTTTGGCAATCAGCCCCAGCATTTT. Protein: CASSMTGFGNQPQHF.